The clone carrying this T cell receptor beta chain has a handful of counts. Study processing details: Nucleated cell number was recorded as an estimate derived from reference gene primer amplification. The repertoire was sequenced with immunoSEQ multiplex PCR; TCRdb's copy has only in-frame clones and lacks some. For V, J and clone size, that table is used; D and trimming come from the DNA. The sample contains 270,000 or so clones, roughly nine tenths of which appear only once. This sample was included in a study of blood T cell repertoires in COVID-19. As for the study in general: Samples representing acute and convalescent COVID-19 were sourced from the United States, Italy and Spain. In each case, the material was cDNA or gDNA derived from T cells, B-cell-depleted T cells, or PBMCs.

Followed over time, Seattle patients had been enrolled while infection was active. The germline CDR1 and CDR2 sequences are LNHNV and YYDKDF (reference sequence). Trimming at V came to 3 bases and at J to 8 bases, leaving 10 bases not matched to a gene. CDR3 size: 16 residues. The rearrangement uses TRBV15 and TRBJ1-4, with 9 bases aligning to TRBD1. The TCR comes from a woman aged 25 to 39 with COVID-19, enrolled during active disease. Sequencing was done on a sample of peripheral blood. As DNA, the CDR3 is TGTGCCACCAGCAGTTTCGGGACAGGGCTTCGAGAAAAACTGTTTTTT. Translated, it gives CATSSFGTGLREKLFF.